The rows below give T cell receptor beta chains drawn from one sample of a study of blood T cell repertoires in COVID-19. The method was immunoSEQ multiplex PCR; TCRdb's version includes in-frame clones alone and lacks a portion of them. The repertoire holds 87,000 or so clones, with more than 70% as singletons. Sequenced input: peripheral blood. The receptors derive from a human donor with acute or convalescent COVID-19. The donor label of this sample is uncertain. Each CDR3 is given without its conserved first and last residue. The D gene is left open where the match is weak.

V gene: TRBV2; J gene: TRBJ2-6; CDR3 length: 13; D gene: NA; CDR3 protein: ASSGNSRGANVLT
V gene: TRBV11-2; J gene: TRBJ1-5; CDR3 length: 12; D gene: NA; CDR3 protein: ASSTQGSNQPQH
V gene: TRBV5-6; J gene: TRBJ2-1; CDR3 length: 13; D gene: NA; CDR3 protein: ASSSQGGLYNEQF
V gene: TRBV19; J gene: TRBJ2-5; CDR3 length: 14; D gene: TRBD1; CDR3 protein: ASSPHGGQGGETQY
V gene: TRBV3-1/TRBV3-2; J gene: TRBJ2-7; CDR3 length: 12; D gene: NA; CDR3 protein: ASSQDLGAYEQY
V gene: TRBV5-1; J gene: TRBJ2-3; CDR3 length: 17; D gene: TRBD2; CDR3 protein: ASSQAGLAGGPIVDTQY
V gene: TRBV28; J gene: TRBJ2-6; CDR3 length: 15; D gene: TRBD1; CDR3 protein: ASTLGQGATGANVLT
V gene: TRBV27; J gene: TRBJ2-7; CDR3 length: 13; D gene: TRBD2; CDR3 protein: ASSSPSGGVYEQY
V gene: TRBV20-1; J gene: TRBJ1-2; CDR3 length: 11; D gene: NA; CDR3 protein: SASPGPSYGYT
V gene: TRBV2; J gene: TRBJ2-7; CDR3 length: 10; D gene: NA; CDR3 protein: ASSVSSYEQY
V gene: TRBV7-9; J gene: TRBJ2-2; CDR3 length: 11; D gene: NA; CDR3 protein: ASSRGPTGELF
V gene: TRBV11-2; J gene: TRBJ1-3; CDR3 length: 12; D gene: NA; CDR3 protein: ASSLPLSGNTIY
V gene: TRBV7-9; J gene: TRBJ2-7; CDR3 length: 13; D gene: TRBD1; CDR3 protein: ASSPMRQGSYEQY
V gene: TRBV29-1; J gene: TRBJ2-7; CDR3 length: 10; D gene: NA; CDR3 protein: SVTGWPGEQY
V gene: TRBV19; J gene: TRBJ1-2; CDR3 length: 11; D gene: NA; CDR3 protein: ASTNDRPVGYT
V gene: TRBV5-6; J gene: TRBJ2-3; CDR3 length: 11; D gene: TRBD2; CDR3 protein: ASSIPGTSTQY
V gene: TRBV5-1; J gene: TRBJ2-1; CDR3 length: 11; D gene: TRBD1; CDR3 protein: ASNRDSYNEQF
V gene: TRBV7-6; J gene: TRBJ2-1; CDR3 length: 11; D gene: TRBD2; CDR3 protein: ASSFYSLAEQF
V gene: TRBV4-1; J gene: TRBJ1-5; CDR3 length: 14; D gene: NA; CDR3 protein: ASSVTILGQNQPQH
V gene: TRBV29-1; J gene: TRBJ2-3; CDR3 length: 12; D gene: NA; CDR3 protein: SVAKQGSTDTQY
V gene: TRBV10-1; J gene: TRBJ1-3; CDR3 length: 19; D gene: TRBD1; CDR3 protein: ASSELHHRGHFGSTKSTIY
V gene: TRBV10-3; J gene: TRBJ1-4; CDR3 length: 12; D gene: NA; CDR3 protein: AISASATNEKLF
V gene: TRBV7-3; J gene: TRBJ2-5; CDR3 length: 13; D gene: NA; CDR3 protein: ASSPRGSRQETQY
V gene: TRBV10-2; J gene: TRBJ2-3; CDR3 length: 14; D gene: TRBD2; CDR3 protein: ASSPSLLAGTDTQY
V gene: TRBV9; J gene: TRBJ1-1; CDR3 length: 13; D gene: NA; CDR3 protein: ASSVNSILNTEAF
V gene: TRBV2; J gene: TRBJ1-2; CDR3 length: 11; D gene: TRBD1; CDR3 protein: ASNRDRNYGYT
V gene: TRBV10-2; J gene: TRBJ2-3; CDR3 length: 13; D gene: NA; CDR3 protein: ASSLVGVGTDTQY
V gene: TRBV25-1; J gene: TRBJ1-3; CDR3 length: 11; D gene: NA; CDR3 protein: ATTGNSGNTIY
V gene: TRBV19; J gene: TRBJ1-6; CDR3 length: 11; D gene: TRBD1; CDR3 protein: ASKDRTNSPLH
V gene: TRBV28; J gene: TRBJ1-5; CDR3 length: 12; D gene: NA; CDR3 protein: ASSLGAFGQPQH
V gene: TRBV5-1; J gene: TRBJ1-1; CDR3 length: 13; D gene: TRBD1; CDR3 protein: ASSAGTGLNTEAF
V gene: TRBV4-3; J gene: TRBJ2-1; CDR3 length: 13; D gene: NA; CDR3 protein: ASSRGGLLLGEQF
V gene: TRBV10-2; J gene: TRBJ2-2; CDR3 length: 10; D gene: TRBD1; CDR3 protein: ASSGQGAELF
V gene: TRBV7-6; J gene: TRBJ2-5; CDR3 length: 10; D gene: TRBD1; CDR3 protein: ASKTGDETQY
V gene: TRBV5-1; J gene: TRBJ2-2; CDR3 length: 13; D gene: NA; CDR3 protein: ASSLSVAKLGELF
V gene: TRBV11-2; J gene: TRBJ2-3; CDR3 length: 17; D gene: TRBD2; CDR3 protein: ASRRESSGGHTSTDTQY
V gene: TRBV10-2; J gene: TRBJ2-3; CDR3 length: 13; D gene: NA; CDR3 protein: ASSDRGASTDTQY